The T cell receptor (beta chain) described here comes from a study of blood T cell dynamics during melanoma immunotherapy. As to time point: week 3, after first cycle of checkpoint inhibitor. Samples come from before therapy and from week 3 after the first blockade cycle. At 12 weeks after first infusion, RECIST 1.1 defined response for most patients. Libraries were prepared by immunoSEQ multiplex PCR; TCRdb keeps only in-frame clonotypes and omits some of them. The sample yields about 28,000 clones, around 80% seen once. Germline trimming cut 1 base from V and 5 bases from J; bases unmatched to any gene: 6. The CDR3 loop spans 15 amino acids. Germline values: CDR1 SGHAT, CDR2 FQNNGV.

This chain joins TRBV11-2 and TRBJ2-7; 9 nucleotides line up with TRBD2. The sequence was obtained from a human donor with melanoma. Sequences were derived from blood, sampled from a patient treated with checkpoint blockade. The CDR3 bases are TGTGCCAGCAGCTTAGTGGCGGGGGGGGCCGACGAGCAGTACTTC. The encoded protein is CASSLVAGGADEQYF. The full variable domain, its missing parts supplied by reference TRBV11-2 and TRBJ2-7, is EAGVAQSPRYKIIEKRQSVAFWCNPISGHATLYWYQQILGQGPKLLIQFQNNGVVDDSQLPKDRFSAERLKGVDSTLKIQPAKLEDSAVYLCASSLVAGGADEQYFGPGTRLTVT.